A selection of T cell receptor beta chains follows, all from one sample in a study of HIV-infected patients and healthy controls. Each CDR3 protein is one row after TCRdb ran MiXCR on the 5' RACE reads. Found here are about 17,000 distinct CDR3 sequences, about 5% of them singletons; the top ten hold 1.5% to 2%. The sequenced sample was blood. Every receptor here comes from an adult in good health. CDR3s include the opening cysteine and the closing phenylalanine or tryptophan. The order of the fields is clone size, J gene, V gene, D gene, CDR3 DNA, CDR3 protein. The D gene is left open where the match is weak. The size field is filled for only some rows; it gives once, few, many or a size class.

>many|TRBJ2-3|TRBV25-1|TRBD1
TGTGCCAGCACCGGGGGGACAGGGGCAGATACGCAGTATTTT
CASTGGTGADTQYF
>medium-sized|TRBJ1-1|TRBV12-3/TRBV12-4|TRBD1
TGTGCCAGCAGTGGGACAGGGTTCCCTGAAGCTTTCTTT
CASSGTGFPEAFF
>many|TRBJ1-4|TRBV5-1|NA
TGCGCCAGCAGCTTGTCTCAGAATTATAATGAAAAACTGTTTTTT
CASSLSQNYNEKLFF
>once|TRBJ2-3|TRBV5-1|NA
TGCGCCAGCAGCTTCCTACAGATCACAGATACGCAGTATTTT
CASSFLQITDTQYF
>many|TRBJ2-3|TRBV5-4|NA
TGTGCCAGCAGCTCCTTTGGGGGGCCCCAAATCACAGATACGCAGTATTTT
CASSSFGGPQITDTQYF
>many|TRBJ1-2|TRBV4-3|NA
TGCGCCAGCAGCTCAAGCGGGACTAAGTCCTATGGCTACACCTTC
CASSSSGTKSYGYTF
>many|TRBJ2-7|TRBV30|NA
TGTGCCTGGAGTGCCGGCTACGAGCAGTACTTC
CAWSAGYEQYF
>many|TRBJ1-5|TRBV7-8|TRBD1
TGTGCCAGCAGCTTCGGGACAGGCAATCAGCCCCAGCATTTT
CASSFGTGNQPQHF
>NA|TRBJ1-5|TRBV27|TRBD1
TGTGCCAGCAGGAGTGACGGGCAGGGGGCAAGTCAGCCCCAGCATTTT
CASRSDGQGASQPQHF
>few|TRBJ1-1|TRBV12-3/TRBV12-4|NA
TGTGCCAGCAGTCCACAATCGGGCAGGGGCACTGAAGCTTTCTTT
CASSPQSGRGTEAFF
>many|TRBJ1-2|TRBV6-6|NA
TGTGCCAGCAGTTCCCTACCTTGGGAAGACTATGGCTACACCTTC
CASSSLPWEDYGYTF
>many|TRBJ2-7|TRBV7-2|TRBD1
TGTGCCAGCAGCTACCGGACAGGGCCCACCTACGAGCAGTACTTC
CASSYRTGPTYEQYF
>many|TRBJ2-7|TRBV7-2|TRBD2
TGTGCCAGCAGTCGGACTAGCGGGGACAGCTCCTACGAGCAGTACTTC
CASSRTSGDSSYEQYF
>many|TRBJ2-7|TRBV19|NA
TGTGCCAGTAGTATTTCTGGTGCAGGGGTTGGCGAGCAGTACTTC
CASSISGAGVGEQYF
>many|TRBJ2-1|TRBV6-1|TRBD2
TGTGCCAGCATCCGAGCGGGGAATACCTACAATGAGCAGTTCTTC
CASIRAGNTYNEQFF
>many|TRBJ2-7|TRBV20-1|NA
TGCAGTGCTCCTACGGCAGGGTACGAGCAGTACTTC
CSAPTAGYEQYF
>many|TRBJ1-2|TRBV11-2|TRBD1
TGTGCCAGCAGCTTTGGGCCAGGGGGTTTCTATGGCTACACCTTC
CASSFGPGGFYGYTF
>many|TRBJ2-3|TRBV29-1|TRBD1
TGCAGCGCCACGTCCGGGACAGACCTGTATTTT
CSATSGTDLYF
>many|TRBJ2-3|TRBV5-1|TRBD1
TGCGCCAGCAGCTTGGGGGGACAGATCACAGATACGCAGTATTTT
CASSLGGQITDTQYF
>medium-sized|TRBJ2-1|TRBV29-1|NA
TGCAGCCCTAGGACCGGGGACAATGAGCAGTTCTTC
CSPRTGDNEQFF
>medium-sized|TRBJ2-7|TRBV6-1|NA
TGTGCCAGCAGTGCCGGCGTACGGCTTAAGGAGCAGTACTTC
CASSAGVRLKEQYF
>medium-sized|TRBJ1-5|TRBV4-2|TRBD1
TGTGCCAGCAGCCAAGGTGCCGCGGGACAGGGGGCGGTCGGGCCCCAGCATTTT
CASSQGAAGQGAVGPQHF
>many|TRBJ1-1|TRBV19|NA
TGTGCCAGTAGTATCGGCCAGCCATCTGAAGCTTTCTTT
CASSIGQPSEAFF
>many|TRBJ1-5|TRBV6-2/TRBV6-3|NA
TGTGCCAGCACCTTGAGAGGGAATCAGCCCCAGCATTTT
CASTLRGNQPQHF
>medium-sized|TRBJ2-1|TRBV4-1|NA
TGCGCCAGCAGTCTGCTCAGAGGCTCCTACAATGAGCAGTTCTTC
CASSLLRGSYNEQFF
>NA|TRBJ1-5|TRBV18|TRBD1
TGTGCCAGCTCACCCGAGGGGACAGTTAGCAATCAGCCCCAGCATTTT
CASSPEGTVSNQPQHF
>NA|TRBJ1-2|TRBV6-2/TRBV6-3|NA
TGTGCCAGCAGTTGGTCGGAGGATTCACCCTATGGCTACACCTTC
CASSWSEDSPYGYTF
>many|TRBJ1-5|TRBV27|NA
TGTGCCAGCGGCGGTGTCGGAGGACAGCCCCAGCATTTT
CASGGVGGQPQHF
>many|TRBJ2-1|TRBV11-2|NA
TGTGCCAGCAGCTTAGATGGGTGGTCGGCGGCCCCCACCTACAATGAGCAGTTCTTC
CASSLDGWSAAPTYNEQFF
>NA|TRBJ2-4|TRBV19|TRBD2
TGTGCCAGTAGTTGGACTAGCGGGGGAGCCAAAAACATTCAGTACTTC
CASSWTSGGAKNIQYF
>medium-sized|TRBJ1-1|TRBV7-8|TRBD1
TGTGCCAGCAGCTCAAGACCGGGACAGGGGACAATGAACACTGAAGCTTTCTTT
CASSSRPGQGTMNTEAFF
>many|TRBJ2-4|TRBV6-2/TRBV6-3|NA
TGTGCCAGCAGTTACTCCGGGCCCCGCGGGGCGAACAAAAACATTCAGTACTTC
CASSYSGPRGANKNIQYF
>medium-sized|TRBJ2-5|TRBV7-2|TRBD1
TGTGCCAGCAGCACGGGGACAGGGGGGGGAGAGACCCAGTACTTC
CASSTGTGGGETQYF